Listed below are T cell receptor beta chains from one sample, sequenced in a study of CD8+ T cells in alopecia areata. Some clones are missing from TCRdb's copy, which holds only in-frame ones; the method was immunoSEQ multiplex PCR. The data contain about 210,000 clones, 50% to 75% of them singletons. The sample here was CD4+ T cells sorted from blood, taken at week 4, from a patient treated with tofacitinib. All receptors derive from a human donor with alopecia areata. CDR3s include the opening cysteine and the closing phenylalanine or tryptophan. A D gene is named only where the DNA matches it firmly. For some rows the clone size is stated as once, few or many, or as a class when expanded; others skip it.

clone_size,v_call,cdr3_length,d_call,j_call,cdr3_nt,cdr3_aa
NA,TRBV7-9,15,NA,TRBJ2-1,TGTGCCAGCAGCTTAGAGATTAGACAGAACAATGAGCAGTTCTTC,CASSLEIRQNNEQFF
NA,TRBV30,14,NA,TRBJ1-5,TGTGCCTGGAGTTATGGGGGGGCTTATCAGCCCCAGCATTTT,CAWSYGGAYQPQHF
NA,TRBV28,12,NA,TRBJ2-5,TGTGCCAGCACGGGGATCAGGTTCCTCCAGTACTTC,CASTGIRFLQYF
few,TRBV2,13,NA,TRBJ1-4,TGTGCCAGCGGAGGTGGTGATGATGAAAAACTGTTTTTT,CASGGGDDEKLFF
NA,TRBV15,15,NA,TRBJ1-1,TGTGCCACCAGCAGAGCTGGCAGCATGAACACTGAAGCTTTCTTT,CATSRAGSMNTEAFF
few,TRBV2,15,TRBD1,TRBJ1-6,TGTGCCAGCAGGACGGGACAGGGGAGCAATTCACCCCTCCACTTT,CASRTGQGSNSPLHF
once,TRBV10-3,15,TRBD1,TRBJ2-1,TGTGCCATCAGTGACCGGGACAGGGGTCTCGATGAGCAGTTCTTC,CAISDRDRGLDEQFF
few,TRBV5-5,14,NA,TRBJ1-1,TGTGCCAGCAGCTTTGACTTAAGCAACACTGAAGCTTTCTTT,CASSFDLSNTEAFF
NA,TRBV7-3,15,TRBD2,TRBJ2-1,TGTGCCAGCAGCTTAGGGACTAGCGGGGCCAGAGAGCAGTTCTTC,CASSLGTSGAREQFF
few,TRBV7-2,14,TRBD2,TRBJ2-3,TGTGCCAGCAGCTTGAGCCTAGCGGGGGATACGCAGTATTTT,CASSLSLAGDTQYF
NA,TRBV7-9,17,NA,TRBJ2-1,TGTGCCAGCAGCACCCGTCCAGGGAGTTCGTCCTACAATGAGCAGTTCTTC,CASSTRPGSSSYNEQFF
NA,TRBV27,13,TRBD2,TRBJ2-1,TGTGCCTCATGGGGACTAGCCCACAATGAGCAGTTCTTC,CASWGLAHNEQFF
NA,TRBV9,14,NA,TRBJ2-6,TGTGCCAGCAGCTTAAGCTCTGGGGCCAACGTCCTGACTTTC,CASSLSSGANVLTF
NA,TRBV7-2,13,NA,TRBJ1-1,TGTGCCAGCAGCTCAGGGTCGAACACTGAAGCTTTCTTT,CASSSGSNTEAFF
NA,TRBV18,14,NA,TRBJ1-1,TGTGCCAGCTCACCATCAGGGGCGGGCACTGAAGCTTTCTTT,CASSPSGAGTEAFF
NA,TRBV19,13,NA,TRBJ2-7,TGTGCCAGTAGTTTTACCGGGACACACGAGCAGTACTTC,CASSFTGTHEQYF
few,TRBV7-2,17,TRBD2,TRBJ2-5,TGTGCCAGCAGCCCCCCACCTCGACTAGCGGGGGAAGAGACCCAGTACTTC,CASSPPPRLAGEETQYF
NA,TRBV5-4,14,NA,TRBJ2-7,TGTGCCAGCAGCGCCCTTGGGAACTCCTACGAGCAGTACTTC,CASSALGNSYEQYF
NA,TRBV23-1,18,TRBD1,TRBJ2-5,TGCGCCAGCAGTCAACCCACCCGAGACAGGGGGGTTGAAGAGACCCAGTACTTC,CASSQPTRDRGVEETQYF
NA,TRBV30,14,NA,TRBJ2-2,TGTGCCTTCCTAGGGGGGACGAACACCGGGGAGCTGTTTTTT,CAFLGGTNTGELFF
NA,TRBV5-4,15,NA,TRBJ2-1,TGTGCCAGCAGCTTGGGTCAAAGCTCCTACAATGAGCAGTTCTTC,CASSLGQSSYNEQFF
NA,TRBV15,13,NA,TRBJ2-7,TGTGCCACCAGCACAAGACAGGACCCCGGGCAGTACTTC,CATSTRQDPGQYF
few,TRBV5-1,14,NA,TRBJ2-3,TGCGCCAGCAGCTTTTCCGGACTGAAGGATACGCAGTATTTT,CASSFSGLKDTQYF
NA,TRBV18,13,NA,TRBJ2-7,TGTGCCAGCTCACCGGGGACGGGCTACGAGCAGTACTTC,CASSPGTGYEQYF
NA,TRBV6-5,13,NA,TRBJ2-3,TGTGCCAGCAGCAGCCCCCCGACAGATACGCAGTATTTT,CASSSPPTDTQYF
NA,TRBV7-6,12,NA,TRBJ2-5,TGTGCCAGCAGCTCTGGCGGGGAGACCCAGTACTTC,CASSSGGETQYF
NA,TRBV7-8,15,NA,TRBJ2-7,TGTGCCAGCAGCTTAGCGTCGGTGAGCTCCTACGAGCAGTACTTC,CASSLASVSSYEQYF
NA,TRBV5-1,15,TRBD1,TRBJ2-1,TGCGCCAGCAGCACCGAGGGGGCGGTCTACAATGAGCAGTTCTTC,CASSTEGAVYNEQFF
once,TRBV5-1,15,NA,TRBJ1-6,TGCGCCAGCACAGCCTTAAGCTCCTATAATTCACCCCTCCACTTT,CASTALSSYNSPLHF
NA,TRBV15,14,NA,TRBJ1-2,TGTGCCACCAGCAGAGATATGACCGGCTATGGCTACACCTTC,CATSRDMTGYGYTF
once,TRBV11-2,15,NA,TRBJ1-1,TGTGCCAGCAGCTTAGTTCGTTCAGGGGAATTTCGAGCTTTCTTT,CASSLVRSGEFRAFF
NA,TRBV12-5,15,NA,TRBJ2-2,TGTGCTAGTGGTTTGACCCAAGGGGGCACCGGGGAGCTGTTTTTT,CASGLTQGGTGELFF
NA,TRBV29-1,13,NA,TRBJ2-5,TGCAGCGTTGGGAAACAGGCACAAGAGACCCAGTACTTC,CSVGKQAQETQYF
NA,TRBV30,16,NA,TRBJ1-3,TGTGCCTGGAGTCCCCCCGGGGGGTCCTCTGGAAACACCATATATTTT,CAWSPPGGSSGNTIYF
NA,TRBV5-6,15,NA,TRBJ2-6,TGTGCCAGCACCTGGGGGAACTCTGGGGCCAACGTCCTGACTTTC,CASTWGNSGANVLTF
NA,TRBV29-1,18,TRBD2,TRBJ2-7,TGCAGCGTTGAAGACGTGGTAGCGGGGGGAAAATTCCCCTACGAGCAGTACTTC,CSVEDVVAGGKFPYEQYF
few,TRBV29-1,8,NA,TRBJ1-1,TGCAGCGCAGAGGGAGCTTTCTTT,CSAEGAFF
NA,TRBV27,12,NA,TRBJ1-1,TGTGCCAGCAGTTCAGTGAACACTGAAGCTTTCTTT,CASSSVNTEAFF
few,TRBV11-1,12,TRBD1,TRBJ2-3,TGTGCCAGCGGACAGGGACGAGATACGCAGTATTTT,CASGQGRDTQYF
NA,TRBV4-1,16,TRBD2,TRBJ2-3,TGCGCCAGCAGCCAAGCGTCCGCGGGGGACACAGATACGCAGTATTTT,CASSQASAGDTDTQYF
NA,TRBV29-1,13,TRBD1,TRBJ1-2,TGCAGCGCCGGGACAGGGATGGACTATGGCTACACCTTC,CSAGTGMDYGYTF
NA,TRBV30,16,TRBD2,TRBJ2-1,TGTGCCTGGAGTAAATCCGGACTAGCGGGGGTTCGAGAGCAGTTCTTC,CAWSKSGLAGVREQFF
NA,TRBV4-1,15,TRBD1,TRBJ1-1,TGCGCCAGCAGCCTCGATCTTCTTAGACAGGGGGAAGCTTTCTTT,CASSLDLLRQGEAFF
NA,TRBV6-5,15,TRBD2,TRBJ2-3,TGTGCCAGCAGACCGACTAGCGGGGGGGCTTATACGCAGTATTTT,CASRPTSGGAYTQYF
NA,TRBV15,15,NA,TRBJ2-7,TGTGCCACCAGCAGAGGGGGTCTCGCCACCAACGAGCAGTACTTC,CATSRGGLATNEQYF
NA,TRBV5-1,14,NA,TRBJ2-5,TGCGCCAGCAGCGACCCTGCGGGTGGAGAGACCCAGTACTTC,CASSDPAGGETQYF
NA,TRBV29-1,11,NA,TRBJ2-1,TGCAGCGTTGAAGTCCTGGATGAGCAGTTCTTC,CSVEVLDEQFF
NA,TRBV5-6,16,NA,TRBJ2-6,TGTGCCAGCAGCTATAGGGGATCCTCTGGGGCCAACGTCCTGACTTTC,CASSYRGSSGANVLTF
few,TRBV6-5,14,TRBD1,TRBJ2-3,TGTGCCAGCAGTTACTTGGGACAGGGATTGGTGCAGTATTTT,CASSYLGQGLVQYF
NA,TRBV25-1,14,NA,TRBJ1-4,TGTGCCAGCAGTGAAGGAAACATGGATGAAAAACTGTTTTTT,CASSEGNMDEKLFF
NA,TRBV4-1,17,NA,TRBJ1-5,TGCGCCAGCAGCCAAGGGCTTCGGGGGCTTGGTAATCAGCCCCAGCATTTT,CASSQGLRGLGNQPQHF
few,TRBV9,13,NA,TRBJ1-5,TGTGCCAGCAGCGCAAATACCAATCAGCCCCAGCATTTT,CASSANTNQPQHF
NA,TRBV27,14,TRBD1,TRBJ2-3,TGTGCCAGCAGGGAGACAGGGGGCACAGATACGCAGTATTTT,CASRETGGTDTQYF
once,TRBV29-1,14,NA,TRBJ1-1,TGCAGCGTTCAATTGGGGCACTTGAACACTGAAGCTTTCTTT,CSVQLGHLNTEAFF
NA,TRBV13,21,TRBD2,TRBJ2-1,TGTGCCAGCAGCTTAGCACCTCTAGCGGGGGCCCCTAGGAGCTCCTACAATGAGCAGTTCTTC,CASSLAPLAGAPRSSYNEQFF
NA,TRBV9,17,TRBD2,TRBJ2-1,TGTGCCAGCAGCGTAGATGTTAGCGGGCGAACCTACAATGAGCAGTTCTTC,CASSVDVSGRTYNEQFF
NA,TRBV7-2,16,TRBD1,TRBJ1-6,TGTGCCAGCAGCTTAGTCCAGGGGGCAGGGAATTCACCCCTCCACTTT,CASSLVQGAGNSPLHF
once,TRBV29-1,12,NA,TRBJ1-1,TGCAGCGGGGGGCTATTGAACACTGAAGCTTTCTTT,CSGGLLNTEAFF